This TCR beta chain emerged from a study of T cell repertoires in cytomegalovirus infection (dated by TCRdb to 2018 to 2020). General notes on the study: Recently identified HLA-C-restricted CMV epitopes, whose presentation resists viral immunomodulation, were targeted by peptide stimulations together with well-studied HLA-B-restricted epitopes. Donor HLA type was relevant to the analysis, because carriage of CMV infection together with the matching HLA type was indicated by public TCR beta signatures. Paper-wide results and their limitations: In both this cohort and an independent cohort of approximately 350 donors, the cumulative frequency of public TCR beta family members distinguished carriers of CMV infection plus the relevant HLA type. The ex vivo response was dominated by HLA-C-restricted CMV-specific TCR beta clonotypes, and the single most frequent clonotype in two of eight donors was supplied by these HLA-C-restricted clonotypes.

For sequencing, an Illumina HiSeq 1500 was employed. The raw public reads went through TCRdb reprocessing: fastp at Q25, MiXCR clone calling, in-frame beta chains kept. Each CDR3 protein appears once, grouped with its most common genes and DNA. The sample table records 100,000 to 150,000 distinct CDR3 sequences; about 32% of these occur just once. The ten largest clonotypes hold about 53% of the sample. The treatment or condition label for this specimen denotes: in vitro stimulation with specific CMV peptide epitopes to enrich CMV-specific T cells. As to this clonotype: The clone's antigen remains unknown. Base qualities are not at hand, and no much larger clone is one base apart.

V is cut by 4 bases and J by 8 bases, and the space between the germline ends is 13 bases. CDR1 and CDR2, looked up from the germline V gene, are SGHRS and YFSETQ. Inclusive of the bounding cysteine and phenylalanine, the CDR3 is 14 residues long. Only CDR3 DNA remains: 42 bases, in frame from the first base. The specimen was CD8+ T cells from cultured PBMCs, collected from culture after CMV antigen stimulation. The sequence was collected from a human donor in good health (CMV status not recorded). Some clones in this sample may be carry-over from other donors' samples. Recombination linked TRBV5-1 to TRBJ1-6; TRBD1 might be the D gene, on 5 matching bases. CDR3 sequence: CASSGAGGYSPLHF. The nucleotides read TGCGCCAGCAGCGGGGCTGGGGGTTATTCACCCCTCCACTTT. Extended through the reference TRBV5-1 and TRBJ1-6 proteins, this CDR3 yields the full variable domain: KAGVTQTPRYLIKTRGQQVTLSCSPISGHRSVSWYQQTPGQGLQFLFEYFSETQRNKGNFPGRFSGRQFSNSRSEMNVSTLELGDSALYLCASSGAGGYSPLHFGNGTRLTVT.